This TCR beta chain appears in the sequencing data of a study of cytomegalovirus exposure and HLA in healthy donors. Study results and limitations: A later analysis found first-cohort TCR clusters tended to co-occur in the approximately 110 validation repertoires.

Concerning this clone itself: As yet, its antigen is unknown.

Repertoires were generated with immunoSEQ multiplex PCR, while TCRdb's copy carries only in-frame clones and drops some. The profile shows some 260,000 clones, about 90% of them singletons. The validation cohort, a group of over a hundred subjects, included the donors and was separate from the roughly 700-subject first cohort. The germline V gene encodes CDR1 MNHEY and CDR2 SVGAGI. CDR3 length equals 16 residues. The trim removed 0 bases at V and 2 bases at J, leaving 4 bases unmatched. The source material was PBMCs. The sequence derives from a man aged 18 to 29 in good health and CMV-seropositive. The V and J genes are TRBV6-5 and TRBJ2-7; 10 bases agree with TRBD2. CDR3 amino acids: CASSYSGLAAPYEQYF. CDR3 coding DNA: TGTGCCAGCAGTTACTCCGGACTAGCGGCTCCCTACGAGCAGTACTTC.